Listed below are T cell receptor beta chains from one sample, sequenced in a study of T cell repertoires in cytomegalovirus infection. TCRdb re-analysed the reads in MiXCR, keeping a single row per CDR3 protein. Of 700,000 to 950,000 distinct CDR3 sequences in the sample, 32% were seen once. Their cognate antigens are unknown. Source: cultured CD8+ T cells from PBMCs, taken from culture after CMV antigen stimulation. The origin of the receptors is a human donor in good health (CMV status not recorded). Some clones in this sample may be carry-over from other donors' samples. Each CDR3 is given with its conserved first and last residue.

cdr3_length | j_call | v_call | cdr3_aa
12 | TRBJ1-3 | TRBV9 | CASSPKRNTIYF
14 | TRBJ2-5 | TRBV5-8 | CASSLVGTSETQYF
15 | TRBJ1-2 | TRBV6-6 | CASSDAWVEVYGYTF
15 | TRBJ2-3 | TRBV9 | CASSPYPGITDTQYF
11 | TRBJ1-2 | TRBV6-2/TRBV6-3 | CASSWAYGYTF
16 | TRBJ2-5 | TRBV5-1 | CASSGTGVWGQETQYF
11 | TRBJ2-2 | TRBV11-2 | CASTDAGELFF
14 | TRBJ2-3 | TRBV20-1 | CSASWTSGEDTQYF
13 | TRBJ2-2 | TRBV7-9 | CASSISSAGELFF
14 | TRBJ1-1 | TRBV6-2/TRBV6-3 | CASSEDSGNTEAFF
12 | TRBJ2-2 | TRBV7-6 | CASSRENGELFF
16 | TRBJ2-3 | TRBV7-2 | CASSLALAGGPDTQYF
14 | TRBJ1-5 | TRBV27 | CASSPGQGIAVQHF
15 | TRBJ2-5 | TRBV28 | CASSLRGPRMETQYF
15 | TRBJ2-7 | TRBV7-6 | CASSSQTGSRYGQYF
14 | TRBJ1-1 | TRBV7-8 | CASSEGVYNTEAFF
14 | TRBJ2-5 | TRBV5-6 | CASSSGGSVKTQYF
14 | TRBJ2-2 | TRBV3-1 | CASSQPGVTGELFF
15 | TRBJ1-5 | TRBV27 | CASSLIGDSNQPQHF
16 | TRBJ2-1 | TRBV9 | CASSVAVRDHYNEQFF
17 | TRBJ2-2 | TRBV7-3 | CASSLKWAVAHTGELFF